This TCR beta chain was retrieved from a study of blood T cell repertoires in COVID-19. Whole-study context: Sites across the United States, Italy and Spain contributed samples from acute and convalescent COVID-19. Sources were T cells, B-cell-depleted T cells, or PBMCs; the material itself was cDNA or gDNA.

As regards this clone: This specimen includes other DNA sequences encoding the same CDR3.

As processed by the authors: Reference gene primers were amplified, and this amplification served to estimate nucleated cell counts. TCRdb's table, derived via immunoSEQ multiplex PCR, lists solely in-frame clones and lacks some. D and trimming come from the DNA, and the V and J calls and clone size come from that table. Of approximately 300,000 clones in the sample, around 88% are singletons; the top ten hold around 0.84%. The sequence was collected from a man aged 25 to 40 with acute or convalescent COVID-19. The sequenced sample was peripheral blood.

CDR3 DNA: TGTGCCACCAGTGATCCGGGACTAGCGGGAGCCAATGAGCAGTTCTTC. It codes for CATSDPGLAGANEQFF. The chain joins TRBV24-1 to TRBJ2-1; 14 nucleotides line up with TRBD2. V shed 3 bases, J shed 6 bases, and the junction held 3 bases outside the gene matches. Germline V gene lookup returns CDR1 KGHDR and CDR2 SFDVKD. The CDR3 is made up of 16 amino acids.